These T cell receptor beta chains were read from a single sample in a study of T-cell memory formation after mild COVID-19. One entry per CDR3 protein, called by TCRdb with MiXCR from the 5' RACE reads. This table has about 400,000 distinct CDR3 sequences, about a sixth appearing once. Sequenced: PBMCs or a T cell subset sorted from them (not recorded which). These receptors were obtained from a man aged 18 to 29 who had mild COVID-19 (a few samples of this study predate the infection). Cell type and time point are not known. The CDR3 runs from the conserved cysteine through the conserved F or W. A D gene is named only where the DNA matches it firmly. For some rows the clone size is stated as once, few or many, or as a class when expanded; others skip it.

J: TRBJ2-7; size: NA; V: TRBV6-5; D: NA; CDR3: CASSYTWQPNEQYF; DNA: TGTGCCAGCAGTTACACATGGCAGCCAAACGAGCAGTACTTC
J: TRBJ2-1; size: many; V: TRBV7-9; D: TRBD2; CDR3: CASSLGPSGVSNEQFF; DNA: TGTGCCAGCAGCTTAGGCCCTAGCGGGGTCAGCAATGAGCAGTTCTTC
J: TRBJ2-5; size: few; V: TRBV23-1; D: TRBD2; CDR3: CASSQPGNSGGIETQYF; DNA: TGCGCCAGCAGTCAACCCGGGAATAGCGGGGGGATAGAGACCCAGTACTTC
J: TRBJ2-2; size: few; V: TRBV9; D: NA; CDR3: CASSGEDSRRGELFF; DNA: TGTGCCAGCAGCGGTGAAGACAGCAGACGCGGGGAGCTGTTTTTT
J: TRBJ2-3; size: NA; V: TRBV5-5; D: NA; CDR3: CASSLAGDRTDTQYF; DNA: TGTGCCAGCAGCTTGGCCGGGGACCGCACAGATACGCAGTATTTT
J: TRBJ1-2; size: many; V: TRBV7-9; D: TRBD1; CDR3: CASSPSGQGASGYTF; DNA: TGTGCCAGCAGCCCAAGTGGACAGGGGGCGAGTGGCTACACCTTC
J: TRBJ1-1; size: few; V: TRBV29-1; D: NA; CDR3: CSVASGRRPEAFF; DNA: TGCAGCGTTGCCAGCGGGAGACGCCCTGAAGCTTTCTTT
J: TRBJ1-5; size: NA; V: TRBV4-2; D: NA; CDR3: CASSQDGTGNQPQHF; DNA: TGTGCCAGCAGCCAAGACGGGACTGGGAACCAGCCCCAGCATTTT
J: TRBJ2-5; size: many; V: TRBV5-1; D: NA; CDR3: CASSLEILGGQETQYF; DNA: TGCGCCAGCAGCTTGGAGATCCTCGGGGGGCAGGAGACCCAGTACTTC
J: TRBJ2-1; size: few; V: TRBV5-1; D: NA; CDR3: CASSLADIYRDEQFF; DNA: TGCGCCAGCAGCTTGGCGGACATCTACAGGGATGAGCAGTTCTTC
J: TRBJ2-4; size: NA; V: TRBV3-1; D: TRBD2; CDR3: CASSPSGGRNIQYF; DNA: TGTGCCAGCAGCCCCTCGGGGGGGCGAAACATTCAGTACTTC
J: TRBJ2-7; size: many; V: TRBV5-1; D: NA; CDR3: CASSVTETYEQYF; DNA: TGCGCCAGCAGCGTTACTGAAACCTACGAGCAGTACTTC
J: TRBJ1-3; size: few; V: TRBV5-1; D: NA; CDR3: CASSSGATGNTIYF; DNA: TGCGCCAGCAGCTCAGGGGCCACTGGAAACACCATATATTTT
J: TRBJ2-1; size: few; V: TRBV7-9; D: TRBD2; CDR3: CASSPKGTSGVVGQFF; DNA: TGTGCCAGCAGCCCAAAGGGGACTAGCGGGGTGGTTGGGCAGTTCTTC
J: TRBJ2-2; size: NA; V: TRBV7-3; D: NA; CDR3: CASRTDTNTGELFF; DNA: TGTGCCAGCCGGACAGATACGAACACCGGGGAGCTGTTTTTT
J: TRBJ1-2; size: NA; V: TRBV4-2; D: NA; CDR3: CASSQRSFREYGYTF; DNA: TGTGCCAGCAGCCAGCGTTCATTCCGGGAGTATGGCTACACCTTC